This passage covers 22 T cell receptor beta chains from one sample sequenced in a study of blood T cell repertoires in COVID-19. Assay used: immunoSEQ multiplex PCR; TCRdb lists only in-frame clones, some missing. The sample carries 15,000 to 20,000 clones, roughly 89% recorded once. The sequenced sample consisted of peripheral blood. The receptors were sampled from a man aged 60 to 75 with active COVID-19.

The chain carries TRBV18 and TRBJ2-5, with D unresolved. Per the germline V gene, CDR1 is KGHSH and CDR2 is LQKENI. The CDR3 has 13 amino acids. V was cut by 0 bases and J by 1 base, with 3 bases left in between. CDR3 bases: TGTGCCAGCTCACCACCAGCCCAAGAGACCCAGTACTTC. It codes for CASSPPAQETQYF.

The chain is built from TRBV29-1 and TRBJ1-4, with 7 nucleotides matching TRBD1. The CDR3 is 14 residues long. Germline V gene data show CDR1 as SQVTM and CDR2 as ANQGSEA. With V trimmed by 1 base and J by 7 bases, 6 bases remained unmatched. The CDR3 reads CSVEGGRGSEKLFF. CDR3 in DNA: TGCAGCGTTGAAGGAGGCAGGGGGAGTGAAAAACTGTTTTTT.

V is TRBV7-2 and J is TRBJ1-2, with TRBD1 matching 8 bases. Unmatched junction bases numbered 7, after V lost 5 bases and J lost 5 bases. Germline CDR1 is SGHTA and CDR2 is FQGNSA. The CDR3 sequence is 14 residues long. The CDR3 loop is CASSLDRADYGYTF. CDR3 nucleotide sequence: TGTGCCAGCAGCCTGGACAGGGCTGATTATGGCTACACCTTC. The full variable domain, in which reference TRBV7-2 and TRBJ1-2 provide the parts outside the CDR3, is GAGVSQSPSNKVTEKGKDVELRCDPISGHTALYWYRQSLGQGLEFLIYFQGNSAPDKSGLPSDRFSAERTGGSVSTLTIQRTQQEDSAVYLCASSLDRADYGYTFGSGTRLTVV.

This sequence joins TRBV6-1 and TRBJ1-1; the D is unclear. The V end was cut by 0 bases, the J end by 6 bases, with 11 bases between. This CDR3 comprises 14 residues. Germline V CDR1 and CDR2: MNHNS, SASEGT. The CDR3 reads CASSEAGSLAEAFF. CDR3 nucleotides: TGTGCCAGCAGTGAAGCTGGATCCCTAGCTGAAGCTTTCTTT.

The chain uses TRBV5-1 and TRBJ2-3, with a tentative D call TRBD2 (7 bases). The CDR3 is made up of 16 amino acids. From germline, CDR1 is SGHRS and CDR2 YFSETQ. V gave up 4 bases and J gave up 3 bases, with 18 bases separating them. In DNA form, the CDR3 reads TGCGCCAGCAGCGGGGGGCGCGGGAGTGGGACAGATACGCAGTATTTT. Residues: CASSGGRGSGTDTQYF.

The V and J genes are TRBV5-4 and TRBJ2-5; 7 bases map to TRBD1. In germline, CDR1 is SGHNT, CDR2 YYREEE (reference sequence). The CDR3 covers 15 residues. With V trimmed by 4 bases and J by 2 bases, 8 bases remained unmatched. The CDR3 sequence is CASSPRTGSQETQYF. For the CDR3, the DNA is TGTGCCAGCAGCCCACGGACAGGAAGTCAAGAGACCCAGTACTTC.

The chain is built from TRBV10-1 and TRBJ1-2; D is ambiguous. The CDR3 extends over 16 amino acids. With 3 bases removed from V and 4 bases from J, the gap between germline ends came to 18 bases. Germline V gene data show CDR1 as WNHNN and CDR2 as SYGVQD (reference sequence). For the CDR3, the DNA is TGCGCCAGCAGTGATCAGGAGGAGGGTTTAGCCTATGGCTACACCTTC. It translates to CASSDQEEGLAYGYTF.

This rearrangement joins TRBV27 to TRBJ2-7; perhaps TRBD2 as D (6 bases). With 3 bases removed from V and 4 bases from J, the gap between germline ends came to 13 bases. This CDR3 region has 14 residues. CDR1 is MNHEY, CDR2 SMNVEV, per germline (reference sequence). Here the CDR3 DNA reads TGTGCCAGCAGTTTGGAGGGGCGCGGGTACGAGCAGTACTTC. This gives the protein CASSLEGRGYEQYF.

This chain joins TRBV7-9 and TRBJ2-5; a weak D match, TRBD1 (5 bases). Trimming pared 5 bases from V and 8 bases from J, leaving 24 bases between. CDR1 is SEHNR and CDR2 is FQNEAQ in the germline V gene (reference sequence). This CDR3 has 16 amino acids. The CDR3 here is CASSTWGTALVKTQYF. CDR3 nucleotides: TGTGCCAGCAGCACGTGGGGCACAGCGCTTGTGAAAACCCAGTACTTC. Drawing the rest from reference TRBV7-9 and TRBJ2-5, the complete variable domain is DTGVSQNPRHKITKRGQNVTFRCDPISEHNRLYWYRQTLGQGPEFLTYFQNEAQLEKSRLLSDRFSAERPKGSFSTLEIQRTEQGDSAMYLCASSTWGTALVKTQYFGPGTRLLVL.

V and J are TRBV18 and TRBJ2-5; D might be TRBD1 (5 bases). Trimming shortened V by 4 bases and J by 5 bases, and 11 bases separated the two germline ends. Looked up from germline, CDR1 is KGHSH and CDR2 is LQKENI. CDR3 length: 13 amino acids. CDR3 sequence: CASSLARVETQYF. CDR3 nucleotides: TGTGCCAGCTCACTGGCCAGGGTGGAGACCCAGTACTTC.

The gene calls are TRBV7-8 and TRBJ2-3; 11 nucleotides match TRBD2. The germline V gene encodes CDR1 SGHVS and CDR2 FQNEAQ. After removal of 5 bases from V and 5 bases from J, the junction contained 9 bases not matched to a gene. This CDR3 contains 16 residues. The CDR3 sequence: CASSPGVAGGVDTQYF. CDR3 DNA: TGTGCCAGCAGCCCTGGGGTAGCGGGAGGGGTAGATACGCAGTATTTT.

V usage is TRBV11-2 and J usage is TRBJ2-1; D is uncertain. Per the germline V gene, CDR1 is SGHAT and CDR2 is FQNNGV. The CDR3 has 13 residues. Trimming cost V 5 bases and J 7 bases, with 12 bases left between them. In DNA form, the CDR3 reads TGTGCCAGCAGCACCCCATGGCAGAATGAGCAGTTCTTC. This sequence encodes CASSTPWQNEQFF. Based on the CDR3 plus reference TRBV11-2 and TRBJ2-1, the full variable domain is EAGVAQSPRYKIIEKRQSVAFWCNPISGHATLYWYQQILGQGPKLLIQFQNNGVVDDSQLPKDRFSAERLKGVDSTLKIQPAKLEDSAVYLCASSTPWQNEQFFGPGTRLTVL.

The rearrangement joins TRBV6-2 or TRBV6-3 to TRBJ2-3; 8 bases agree with TRBD2. In germline, CDR1 is MNHEY, CDR2 SVGEGT. V trimming: 6 bases; J trimming: 2 bases; junction bases outside the gene matches: 1. CDR3 size: 13 residues. The CDR3 loop is CASSGRDTDTQYF. The CDR3 DNA reads TGTGCCAGCAGCGGGAGGGACACAGATACGCAGTATTTT.

This chain connects TRBV4-1 to TRBJ2-3, with 7 bases that match TRBD2. Germline CDR1 and CDR2: MGHRA and YSYEKL. The V gene end was trimmed by 1 base and the J gene end by 5 bases; junction bases not matched to a gene: 6. This CDR3 region has 15 residues. CDR3 loop: CASSQGRGVLDTQYF. The CDR3 region has the DNA TGCGCCAGCAGCCAAGGTCGGGGGGTGCTAGATACGCAGTATTTT.

This sequence joins TRBV3-1 (or the pseudogene TRBV3-2) and TRBJ2-5; possibly TRBD2 for D (6 bases). The CDR3 runs 15 residues. Germline-derived CDR1 and CDR2 are LGHDT and YNNKEL (reference sequence). Trimming pared 4 bases from V and 5 bases from J, leaving 17 bases between. The CDR3 sequence is CASSRKEGVHETQYF. CDR3 coding DNA: TGTGCCAGCAGCCGAAAGGAGGGAGTTCACGAGACCCAGTACTTC.

This chain joins TRBV27 and TRBJ1-1; 8 bases are a match to TRBD1. The ends lost 2 bases at V and 1 base at J; junction bases unmatched: 9. The CDR3 extends over 17 amino acids. The germline gives CDR1 MNHEY, CDR2 SMNVEV (reference sequence). CDR3 protein: CASSLRGQGHWNTEAFF. The CDR3 nucleotides read TGTGCCAGCAGTTTAAGAGGACAGGGTCACTGGAACACTGAAGCTTTCTTT.

V gene TRBV5-1 combines with J gene TRBJ2-2; 8 nucleotides agree with TRBD1. Germline CDR1 reads SGHRS; CDR2 reads YFSETQ. With 7 bases clipped from V and 4 bases from J, the junction kept 6 bases outside the gene matches. CDR3 length: 14 amino acids. CDR3 DNA sequence: TGCGCCAGCGAGGGACAGGACCTCACCGGGGAGCTGTTTTTT. This translates into CASEGQDLTGELFF.

CDR3 region: CASSVHKNTEAFF. DNA for the CDR3: TGTGCCAGCAGCGTACACAAGAACACTGAAGCTTTCTTT. The chain combines TRBV6-5 with TRBJ1-1; D ambiguous. This CDR3 contains 13 residues. Between the trimmed V and J ends, which lost 6 bases and 1 base, there was a span of 9 bases. Germline loops: CDR1 MNHEY, CDR2 SVGAGI.

This clone was seen a single time. The V and J genes are TRBV5-4 and TRBJ1-5; TRBD1 matches at 7 bases. After removal of 7 bases from V and 1 base from J, the junction contained 5 bases not matched to a gene. Germline V gene sequence: CDR1 SGHNT, CDR2 YYREEE (reference sequence). The CDR3 is 14 amino acids. The CDR3 region has the DNA TGTGCCAGCGCCGTACAGGGGAGCAATCAGCCCCAGCATTTT. It is translated as CASAVQGSNQPQHF.

This chain connects TRBV18 to TRBJ1-2; D possibly corresponds to TRBD1 (6 bases). V lost 4 bases and J 4 bases, leaving 16 bases between the germline ends. Germline-derived CDR1 and CDR2 are KGHSH and LQKENI. The CDR3 has 15 amino acids. The CDR3 reads CASSLGQTSGYGYTF. As DNA, the CDR3 is TGTGCCAGCTCACTCGGACAGACCTCGGGCTATGGCTACACCTTC.

This chain connects TRBV3-1 (or the pseudogene TRBV3-2) to TRBJ2-7, with D unresolved. Germline V lookup: CDR1 LGHDT, CDR2 YNNKEL (reference sequence). The length of the CDR3 is 14 residues. The V and J ends lost 4 bases and 0 bases respectively, with 10 bases between them. CDR3 residues: CASSPIQSSYEQYF. DNA of the CDR3: TGTGCCAGCAGCCCGATACAGAGCTCCTACGAGCAGTACTTC.

The rearrangement links TRBV21-1 to TRBJ2-4; TRBD1 is taken as the D call from the table, unchecked against the DNA. TRBV21-1 is flagged as a pseudogene. The CDR3 runs to 16 residues. The CDR3 spells CASGLSQGSLKNIQYF. CDR3 coding DNA: TGTGCCAGCGGCTTATCACAGGGAAGTCTGAAAAACATTCAGTACTTC.